This T cell receptor beta chain was profiled in a study of blood T cells in healthy people across ages. Together with a sample-barcoded 5' primer, a J-beta primer mix was included in a second PCR lasting about 7 to 12 cycles. TCRdb re-analysed the 5' RACE reads in MiXCR, keeping a single row per CDR3 protein. The profile covers almost 1 million distinct CDR3 sequences, with about 53% appearing a single time and about 21% taken by the ten largest. Per the germline V gene, CDR1 is MNHEY and CDR2 is SVGEGT. The CDR3 contains 12 residues. Trimming took 5 bases from V and 5 from J, leaving 7 bases between them. Researchers report isolating at least 7 million PBMCs per sample.

This clonotype originated in a woman aged 55-70 years in good health. This rearrangement joins TRBV6-2 or TRBV6-3 to TRBJ2-1; D gene uncertain. The sequencing input was blood. CDR3 nucleotides: TGTGCCAGCAGTGTAACGAACAATGAGCAGTTCTTC. Translating it yields CASSVTNNEQFF.